Below, 13 T cell receptor beta chains from the same sample are listed, as sequenced in a study of blood T cell repertoires in COVID-19. Assay: immunoSEQ multiplex PCR; the TCRdb copy retains only in-frame clones and omits some. Of roughly 190,000 clones listed, 75% to 90% are singletons. Sequenced: peripheral blood. These receptors were obtained from a man in his sixties with acute or convalescent COVID-19.

V is TRBV27 and J is TRBJ1-5; 7 bases match TRBD1. J lost 1 base, V lost 2 bases, and 2 bases had no gene match. The CDR3 consists of 15 residues. Germline values: CDR1 MNHEY, CDR2 SMNVEV (reference sequence). CDR3 sequence (DNA): TGTGCCAGCAGTTTAGAGGGGGCGAGCAATCAGCCCCAGCATTTT. This sequence encodes CASSLEGASNQPQHF.

The rearrangement uses TRBV18 and TRBJ2-3; the D is unclear. This CDR3 contains 14 residues. Trimming pared 0 bases from V and 4 bases from J, leaving 8 bases between. Germline V gives CDR1 KGHSH, CDR2 LQKENI. The DNA of the CDR3 is TGTGCCAGCTCACCACCATCAAGCTCAGATACGCAGTATTTT. Protein: CASSPPSSSDTQYF.

V is TRBV2 and J is TRBJ2-7; 11 positions agree with TRBD2. CDR3 length: 14 residues. Germline values: CDR1 SNHLY, CDR2 FYNNEI. V gave up 6 bases and J gave up 7 bases; unmatched junction bases: 8. This CDR3 is CASRLAGGSREQYF. CDR3 bases: TGTGCCAGCAGGCTAGCGGGGGGATCGCGGGAGCAGTACTTC.

The chain employs TRBV19 and TRBJ1-4; TRBD1 aligns across 9 bases. CDR1 and CDR2 (germline): LNHDA, SQIVND (reference sequence). V shed 7 bases, J shed 8 bases, and the junction held 11 bases outside the gene matches. The CDR3 totals 15 residues. CDR3 sequence (DNA): TGTGCCAGTACGAACAGGGGGCTATTGGTAGAAAAACTGTTTTTT. Amino acid sequence: CASTNRGLLVEKLFF.

The J gene is TRBJ2-1, the V gene TRBV5-5; 12 bases map to TRBD2. Germline V gives CDR1 SGHKS, CDR2 YYEKEE (reference sequence). With V trimmed by 5 bases and J by 4 bases, 13 bases remained unmatched. The CDR3 spans 18 residues. The CDR3 loop reads CASRSSGGAPGHYNEQFF. The CDR3 region has the DNA TGTGCCAGCAGATCTAGCGGGGGGGCCCCCGGACATTACAATGAGCAGTTCTTC.

This clone turned up a few times. The genes are TRBV7-3 and TRBJ2-7; D might be TRBD2 (5 bases). The CDR3 covers 15 residues. Germline V lookup: CDR1 SGHTA, CDR2 FQGTGA. V was clipped by 1 base and J by 4 bases, with 14 bases between them. The CDR3 region has the DNA TGTGCCAGCAGCTTAAAGGGCGGGCGCCAATACGAGCAGTACTTC. The encoded protein is CASSLKGGRQYEQYF.

This clone has just one count. The chain carries TRBV6-6 and TRBJ1-2; maybe TRBD1 (6 bases). The V end lost 0 bases, the J end lost 5 bases, and 13 bases lay between the germline ends. The CDR3 is made up of 15 amino acids. CDR1 MNHNY and CDR2 SVGAGI come from the germline V gene (reference sequence). The CDR3: CASSYSGGAGYGYTF. The CDR3 nucleotides read TGTGCCAGCAGTTACTCTGGGGGCGCTGGGTATGGCTACACCTTC.

The CDR3 reads CASSFPGGITGNTIYF. In nucleotides, the CDR3 is TGTGCCAGCAGCTTCCCAGGGGGGATCACTGGAAACACCATATATTTT. The J gene is TRBJ1-3, the V gene TRBV7-9; 7 bases line up with TRBD1. The CDR3 length is 16 residues. V was clipped by 3 bases and J by 2 bases; unmatched bases: 7. The germline V gene encodes CDR1 SEHNR and CDR2 FQNEAQ (reference sequence).

The chain couples TRBV7-9 to TRBJ1-2; 7 bases match TRBD1. The CDR3 contains 15 residues. The V gene's germline CDR1 is SEHNR and CDR2 FQNEAQ (reference sequence). Trimming took 1 base from V and 4 from J; bases not matched to a gene: 6. DNA of the CDR3: TGTGCCAGCAGCTTAGAAAAGGGGGCCGCCTATGGCTACACCTTC. This sequence encodes CASSLEKGAAYGYTF.

CDR3 DNA sequence: TGTGCCAGCAGTGTGGGGCTTGGAGCTTTCTTT. It translates to CASSVGLGAFF. The rearrangement joins TRBV2 to TRBJ1-1, with TRBD1 as a possible D gene (5 bases). This CDR3 region has 11 residues. Trimming left V 4 bases short and J 10 bases short, with 10 bases between. CDR1 is SNHLY, CDR2 FYNNEI, per germline.

The table lists this clone with a count of one. This chain connects TRBV9 to TRBJ2-3, with D uncertain. Germline V gene lookup returns CDR1 SGDLS and CDR2 YYNGEE. The length of the CDR3 is 13 residues. Trimming removed 1 base at V and 2 bases at J, with 5 bases between. The CDR3 DNA sequence: TGTGCCAGCAGCGTAACTTACACAGATACGCAGTATTTT. It is translated as CASSVTYTDTQYF.

V is TRBV28 and J is TRBJ2-7; tentatively, D is TRBD1 (5 bases). This CDR3 has 13 residues. CDR1 and CDR2 from the germline V gene are MDHEN and SYDVKM. Between the trimmed V and J ends, which lost 2 bases and 6 bases, there was a span of 11 bases. CDR3: CASSLRQLGEQYF. DNA of the CDR3: TGTGCCAGCAGTTTACGACAGTTGGGCGAGCAGTACTTC.

The chain joins TRBV6-5 to TRBJ2-7, with a weak D call TRBD1 (5 bases). Germline assignment: CDR1 MNHEY and CDR2 SVGAGI. This CDR3 is 16 amino acids long. V lost 0 bases and J 3 bases, leaving 15 bases between the germline ends. CDR3 sequence (DNA): TGTGCCAGCAGTTACTCACACGAGTTGGACATCTACGAGCAGTACTTC. Amino acid sequence: CASSYSHELDIYEQYF.